This TCR beta chain was sequenced during a study of early T cells in non-severe SARS-CoV-2 infection (dated by TCRdb to 2020 to 2023). About the investigation overall: Bulk RNA from unsorted whole blood was used for TCR sequencing, so alpha and beta chains could not be paired. Findings and caveats that apply to the study as a whole: VDJdb matching was skewed toward anti-spike CD8 responses, so virus-specific expansions were likely underestimated and private and CD4 specificities were missed.

The library was generated by 5' RACE. The listed sequencing device is NextSeq 500. In the TCR library protocol, unique molecular identifiers were attached to individual cDNA molecules to correct for PCR bias and sequencing error. Sequencing covered both TCR alpha and beta chains, and within each sample the abundances of alpha and beta sequences were tightly co-correlated. Under the source paper's analysis protocol: Decombinator V4 was used to annotate TCR sequences for V gene, J gene and CDR3. Expanded TCRs were defined as changing significantly between any two time points under a Poisson model with p below 0.0001. Abundances of TCRs were expressed as counts per million after normalisation to the total number of TCRs sequenced in each sample. MAIT TCRs were defined by TRAV1-2 paired with TRAJ12, TRAJ20 or TRAJ33, and iNKT TCRs by TRAV10 paired with TRAJ18. VDJdb, accessed on 1 November 2021, was searched for TCRs annotated for CMV, EBV and SARS-CoV-2, and TCRs annotated for more than one antigen were excluded. TCRdb trimmed the raw reads at Q25, called clones with MiXCR and kept productive beta chains. Duplicate CDR3 protein sequences are folded into a single record with the most common DNA and genes. The authors' filters were not applied to this entry. The sample table records 90,000 to 120,000 distinct CDR3 sequences; around 10% of these occur just once. 6.5% to 8% of the sample rests with the top ten.

CDR3 length: 14 amino acids, cysteine to phenylalanine. Only the CDR3 part of the read is kept: 42 bases, read in frame from the first base. Trimming removed 0 bases from V and 6 bases from J, leaving 9 bases between the germline ends. In the germline V gene, CDR1 corresponds to SGHRS and CDR2 to YFSETQ. The study was a case-control design nested within a healthcare worker cohort in London, UK, with weekly nasopharyngeal swab PCR tests and blood sampling. Healthcare workers were recruited during the week of the UK lockdown, between 23 and 31 March 2020, and followed weekly for up to roughly 16 weeks. This clonotype was counted only a few times. Its antigen target is currently unknown. No much larger clone is present one base from it, and per-base qualities are unavailable.

This clonotype was sampled from an adult who was a healthcare worker with PCR-confirmed SARS-CoV-2 infection or an uninfected control (not recorded which). The sequenced sample was whole blood. The chain is assembled from TRBV5-1 and TRBJ2-2; the best D guess is TRBD2, with 5 bases matching. The CDR3 protein is CASSLDPSPGELFF. The nucleotides read TGCGCCAGCAGCTTGGATCCTAGCCCCGGGGAGCTGTTTTTT.